These 17 T cell receptor beta chains originate from one sample sequenced in a study of shared clonotypes between healthy human individuals. Using immunoSEQ multiplex PCR, the repertoire was profiled, and TCRdb retains in-frame clones only, with some absent. The data show around 1.1 million clones, with about 72% seen just once and 0.89% held by the top ten. Source material: memory CD4+ T cells from PBMCs. Stated subset: CD45RA-negative fraction. These receptors all come from a man younger than 35 in good health. Some clones in this sample may be carry-over from other donors' samples.

This sequence joins TRBV6-1 and TRBJ1-2; D not resolved. Trimming shortened V by 3 bases and J by 4 bases, and 12 bases separated the two germline ends. Germline V lookup: CDR1 MNHNS, CDR2 SASEGT. The CDR3 extends over 14 amino acids. CDR3 sequence reads: CASSEVRQFYGYTF. The CDR3 DNA is TGTGCCAGCAGTGAGGTCCGTCAATTCTATGGCTACACCTTC.

This clone has only a few counts. A much more abundant neighbour one base away suggests this may be a read error. The sample holds other DNA sequences that translate to the same CDR3. Here the CDR3 DNA reads TGCAGCGTTGGACAGGGGGCCCCCACAGATACGCAGTATTTT. Translating it yields CSVGQGAPTDTQYF. This chain joins TRBV29-1 and TRBJ2-3, with 10 bases aligning to TRBD1. Germline CDR1 is SQVTM and CDR2 is ANQGSEA. The CDR3 is 14 amino acids. The trim removed 4 bases at V and 2 bases at J, leaving 3 bases unmatched.

Worth noting for this clone: Other DNA variants within this sample encode the same CDR3. The chain recombines TRBV5-4 with TRBJ1-4; D uncertain. V shed 4 bases and J shed 0 bases, with 10 bases lying between them. Germline V CDR1 and CDR2: SGHNT, YYREEE (reference sequence). The CDR3 covers 15 residues. CDR3 sequence reads: CASSADTATNEKLFF. DNA of the CDR3: TGTGCCAGCAGCGCCGACACTGCAACTAATGAAAAACTGTTTTTT.

About this clone: A read error may explain this, as a much larger clone is one base away. This CDR3 is also generated by other DNA sequences in the sample. V gene TRBV6-1 combines with J gene TRBJ1-3; possible D gene TRBD1, 5 bases. Trimming left V 2 bases short and J 4 bases short, with 15 bases between. Germline V gives CDR1 MNHNS, CDR2 SASEGT. This CDR3 has 16 amino acids. Written as DNA, the CDR3 is TGTGCCAGCAGTGAAAGGGGCGAACTCTCCGGAAACACCATATATTTT. It is translated as CASSERGELSGNTIYF.

This clone was detected once. The V call is TRBV18, the J call TRBJ1-3; tentative D call: TRBD1 (6 bases). The CDR3 loop spans 16 amino acids. Trimming pared 2 bases from V and 4 bases from J, leaving 15 bases between. Per germline, CDR1 KGHSH and CDR2 LQKENI. The chain's CDR3 is CASSPDRLRWGNTIYF. The CDR3 DNA reads as TGTGCCAGCTCACCAGACAGGCTCCGCTGGGGAAACACCATATATTTT.

To note about this clone: It is likely a read error: a sequence one base away is far more abundant. The rearrangement links TRBV11-2 to TRBJ2-7; 7 bases are a match to TRBD1. The germline gives CDR1 SGHAT, CDR2 FQNNGV. V was clipped by 5 bases and J by 0 bases; unmatched bases: 1. The length of the CDR3 is 13 residues. The CDR3 region has the DNA TGTGCCAGCAGCCGGGACAGCTCCTACGAGCAGTACTTC. Amino acids: CASSRDSSYEQYF.

The chain carries TRBV6-1 and TRBJ1-5, with TRBD1 identical over 7 bases. The germline V gene has CDR1 MNHNS and CDR2 SASEGT. Losses at the gene ends were 2 bases for V and 3 bases for J; bases not matched to a gene: 4. The CDR3 totals 15 residues. The CDR3 loop reads CASSERGTVNQPQHF. CDR3 bases: TGTGCCAGCAGTGAAAGGGGGACAGTCAATCAGCCCCAGCATTTT.

About this clone: This sample includes further DNA sequences coding for the same CDR3. V usage is TRBV7-8 and J usage is TRBJ2-2; D unresolved. Germline CDR1 and CDR2: SGHVS and FQNEAQ. The ends were cut back, 5 bases at V and 2 bases at J, with 12 bases in the middle. CDR3 length: 15 residues. The CDR3 reads CASSPLTVNTGELFF. In nucleotides, the CDR3 is TGTGCCAGCAGCCCCCTGACGGTAAACACCGGGGAGCTGTTTTTT. The full variable domain, rest sourced from reference TRBV7-8 and TRBJ2-2, is GAGVSQSPRYKVAKRGQDVALRCDPISGHVSLFWYQQALGQGPEFLTYFQNEAQLDKSGLPSDRFFAERPEGSVSTLKIQRTQQEDSAVYLCASSPLTVNTGELFFGEGSRLTVL.

The V and J genes are TRBV18 and TRBJ1-1; D unclear. V lost 4 bases to trimming and J lost 0 bases, with 12 bases between them. The germline CDR1 and CDR2 sequences are KGHSH and LQKENI. This CDR3 is 15 amino acids long. In DNA form, the CDR3 reads TGTGCCAGCTCACAAGACGGTTATATGAACACTGAAGCTTTCTTT. Translation gives CASSQDGYMNTEAFF.

V gene TRBV28 combines with J gene TRBJ1-1, with D possibly being TRBD1 (6 bases). The germline CDR1 and CDR2 sequences are MDHEN and SYDVKM. V lost 3 bases, J lost 7 bases, and 12 bases lay in between. The CDR3 covers 13 residues. CDR3 residues: CASSLRRTDEAFF. In DNA form, the CDR3 reads TGTGCCAGCAGTTTGCGCCGGACAGATGAAGCTTTCTTT.

The V and J genes are TRBV5-1 and TRBJ2-3, with 7 positions matching TRBD1. Germline V CDR1 and CDR2: SGHRS, YFSETQ. The CDR3 is 15 amino acids. Trimming took 3 bases from V and 2 from J; bases not matched to a gene: 6. The DNA of the CDR3 is TGCGCCAGCAGCTGGGGACAGACCTTCACAGATACGCAGTATTTT. Translated, it gives CASSWGQTFTDTQYF.

This clone was found many times. The chain uses TRBV7-9 and TRBJ1-2, with D possibly matching TRBD1 (5 bases). The CDR3 spans 13 residues. CDR1 SEHNR and CDR2 FQNEAQ come from the germline V gene (reference sequence). Deletions cut 6 bases from V and 6 bases from J, with 14 bases between. The CDR3 region is CASSWGGIHGYTF. The CDR3 DNA reads as TGTGCCAGCAGTTGGGGGGGAATCCATGGCTACACCTTC.

The chain is built from TRBV5-1 and TRBJ2-2; TRBD2 is a possible D gene (6 bases). The length of the CDR3 is 15 residues. Germline-derived CDR1 and CDR2 are SGHRS and YFSETQ. V lost 3 bases and J 5 bases, leaving 14 bases between the germline ends. The CDR3 reads CASSWLAPSTGELFF. CDR3 bases: TGCGCCAGCAGCTGGCTAGCGCCGAGTACCGGGGAGCTGTTTTTT. The whole variable domain, remainder taken from reference TRBV5-1 and TRBJ2-2, is KAGVTQTPRYLIKTRGQQVTLSCSPISGHRSVSWYQQTPGQGLQFLFEYFSETQRNKGNFPGRFSGRQFSNSRSEMNVSTLELGDSALYLCASSWLAPSTGELFFGEGSRLTVL.

Details on this clone: Other DNA sequences of this sample code for an identical CDR3. The chain is built from TRBV5-1 and TRBJ2-7; TRBD1 might be the D (5 bases). There are 12 residues in the CDR3. Trimming cost V 3 bases and J 3 bases, with 7 bases left between them. Germline CDR1 SGHRS, CDR2 YFSETQ. The CDR3 reads CASSSQGYEQYF. CDR3 DNA: TGCGCCAGCAGCTCCCAGGGCTACGAGCAGTACTTC.

CDR3 in DNA: TGCAGCGTTGGTCCAGGCGGATCCGAGCAGTACTTC. It is translated as CSVGPGGSEQYF. The J gene is TRBJ2-7, the V gene TRBV29-1, with no clear D. The CDR3 runs 12 residues. Germline CDR1 is SQVTM and CDR2 is ANQGSEA. The V end lost 4 bases, the J end lost 6 bases, and 13 bases lay between the germline ends.

This sequence joins TRBV18 and TRBJ1-2; 7 bases match TRBD1. Germline V gives CDR1 KGHSH, CDR2 LQKENI. Germline trimming cut 6 bases from V and 4 bases from J; bases unmatched to any gene: 11. This CDR3 is 15 amino acids long. The CDR3 sequence is CASSPYAQGGYGYTF. CDR3 in DNA: TGTGCCAGCTCGCCCTACGCTCAGGGGGGCTATGGCTACACCTTC.

V and J are TRBV11-1 and TRBJ1-2; no definite D call. In germline, CDR1 is SGHAT, CDR2 FQDESV (reference sequence). This CDR3 region has 15 residues. Trimming shortened V by 2 bases and J by 8 bases, and 18 bases separated the two germline ends. CDR3 sequence reads: CASSLRRARPIGYTF. DNA of the CDR3: TGTGCCAGCAGCTTAAGGAGGGCCAGACCTATCGGCTACACCTTC.